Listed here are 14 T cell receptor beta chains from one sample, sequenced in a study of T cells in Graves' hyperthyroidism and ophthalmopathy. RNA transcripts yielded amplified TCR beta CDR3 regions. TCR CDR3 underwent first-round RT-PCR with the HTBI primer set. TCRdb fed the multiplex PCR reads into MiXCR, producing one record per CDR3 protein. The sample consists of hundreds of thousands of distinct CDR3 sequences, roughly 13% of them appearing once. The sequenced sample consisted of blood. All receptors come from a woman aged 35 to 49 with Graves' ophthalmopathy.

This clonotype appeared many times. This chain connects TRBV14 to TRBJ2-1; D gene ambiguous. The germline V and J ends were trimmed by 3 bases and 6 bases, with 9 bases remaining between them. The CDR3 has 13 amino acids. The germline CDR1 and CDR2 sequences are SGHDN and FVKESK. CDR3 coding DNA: TGTGCCAGCAGCCAGTTCGTTGCCAATGAGCAGTTCTTC. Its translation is CASSQFVANEQFF.

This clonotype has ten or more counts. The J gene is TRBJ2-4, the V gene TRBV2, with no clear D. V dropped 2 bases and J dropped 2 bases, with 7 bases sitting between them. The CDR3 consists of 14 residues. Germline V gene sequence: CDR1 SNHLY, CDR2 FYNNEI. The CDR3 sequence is CASSEYIPKNIQYF. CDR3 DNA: TGTGCCAGCAGTGAATATATCCCCAAAAACATTCAGTACTTC.

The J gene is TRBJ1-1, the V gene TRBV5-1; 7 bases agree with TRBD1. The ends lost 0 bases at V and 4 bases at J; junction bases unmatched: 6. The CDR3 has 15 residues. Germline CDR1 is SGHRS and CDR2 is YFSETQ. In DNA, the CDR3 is TGCGCCAGCAGCTTGGACAGACAGGGTCCCACTGAAGCTTTCTTT. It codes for CASSLDRQGPTEAFF.

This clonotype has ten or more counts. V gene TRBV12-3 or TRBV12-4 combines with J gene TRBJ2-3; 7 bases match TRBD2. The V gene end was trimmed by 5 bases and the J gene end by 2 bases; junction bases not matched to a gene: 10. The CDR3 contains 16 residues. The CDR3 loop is CASSLDRGVYTDTQYF. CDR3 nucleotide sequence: TGTGCCAGCAGTCTGGATCGGGGGGTCTACACAGATACGCAGTATTTT.

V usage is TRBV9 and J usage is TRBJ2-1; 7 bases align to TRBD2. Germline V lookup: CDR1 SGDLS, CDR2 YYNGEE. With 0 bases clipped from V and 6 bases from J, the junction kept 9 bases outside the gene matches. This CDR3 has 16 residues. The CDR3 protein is CASSVVGTKMGNEQFF. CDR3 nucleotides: TGTGCCAGCAGCGTAGTTGGGACTAAGATGGGCAATGAGCAGTTCTTC.

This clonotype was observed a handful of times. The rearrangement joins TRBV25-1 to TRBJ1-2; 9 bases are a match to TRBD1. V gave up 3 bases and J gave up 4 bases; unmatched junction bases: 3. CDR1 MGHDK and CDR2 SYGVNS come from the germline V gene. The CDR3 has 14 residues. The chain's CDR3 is CASSEDRGGYGYTF. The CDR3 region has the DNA TGTGCCAGCAGTGAGGACAGGGGAGGCTATGGCTACACCTTC.

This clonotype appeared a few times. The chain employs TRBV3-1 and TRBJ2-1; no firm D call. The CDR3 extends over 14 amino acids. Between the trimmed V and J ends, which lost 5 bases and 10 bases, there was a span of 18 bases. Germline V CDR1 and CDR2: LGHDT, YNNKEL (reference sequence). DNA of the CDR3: TGTGCCAGCAGCTCTCAAACCCTGGTCAACGAGCAGTTCTTC. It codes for CASSSQTLVNEQFF.

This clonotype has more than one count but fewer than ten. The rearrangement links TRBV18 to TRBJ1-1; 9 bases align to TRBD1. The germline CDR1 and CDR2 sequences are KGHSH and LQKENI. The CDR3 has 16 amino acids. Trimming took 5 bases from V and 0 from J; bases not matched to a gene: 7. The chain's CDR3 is CASSKTGGLLNTEAFF. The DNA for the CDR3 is TGTGCCAGCTCAAAAACAGGGGGCTTGCTGAACACTGAAGCTTTCTTT.

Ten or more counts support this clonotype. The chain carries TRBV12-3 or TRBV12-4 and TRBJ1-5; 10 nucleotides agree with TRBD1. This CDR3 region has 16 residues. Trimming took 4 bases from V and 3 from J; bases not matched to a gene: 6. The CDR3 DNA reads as TGTGCCAGCAGTTGGGACAGGGGTTACGACAATCAGCCCCAGCATTTT. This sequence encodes CASSWDRGYDNQPQHF.

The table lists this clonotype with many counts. CDR3: CASSEIWGLQPQHF. In DNA form, the CDR3 reads TGTGCCAGCAGTGAAATCTGGGGATTACAGCCCCAGCATTTT. This chain joins TRBV6-1 and TRBJ1-5; D gene ambiguous. Trimming stripped 2 bases from V and 7 bases from J, with 12 bases between. The CDR3 totals 14 residues. CDR1 MNHNS and CDR2 SASEGT come from the germline V gene.

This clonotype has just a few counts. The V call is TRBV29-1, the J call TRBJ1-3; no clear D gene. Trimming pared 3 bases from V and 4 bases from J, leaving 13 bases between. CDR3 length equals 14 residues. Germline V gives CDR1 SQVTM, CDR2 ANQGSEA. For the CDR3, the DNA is TGCAGCGTTGAGGTGGGGTTATACGGAAACACCATATATTTT. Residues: CSVEVGLYGNTIYF. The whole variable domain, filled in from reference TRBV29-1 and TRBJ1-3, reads SAVISQKPSRDICQRGTSLTIQCQVDSQVTMMFWYRQQPGQSLTLIATANQGSEATYESGFVIDKFPISRPNLTFSTLTVSNMSPEDSSIYLCSVEVGLYGNTIYFGEGSWLTVV.

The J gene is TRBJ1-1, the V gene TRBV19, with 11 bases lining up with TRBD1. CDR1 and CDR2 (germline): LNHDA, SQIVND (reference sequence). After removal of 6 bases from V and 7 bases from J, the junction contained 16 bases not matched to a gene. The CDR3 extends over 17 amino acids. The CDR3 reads CASRLRAGTGGEIEAFF. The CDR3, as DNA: TGTGCCAGTAGATTACGAGCCGGGACAGGGGGGGAAATTGAAGCTTTCTTT.

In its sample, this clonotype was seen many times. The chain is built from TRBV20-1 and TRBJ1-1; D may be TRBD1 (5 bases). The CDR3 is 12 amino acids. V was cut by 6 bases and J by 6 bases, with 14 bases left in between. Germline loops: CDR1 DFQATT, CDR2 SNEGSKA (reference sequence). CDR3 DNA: TGCAGTGCCCCCCCGCAGGGAGCTGAAGCTTTCTTT. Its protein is CSAPPQGAEAFF.

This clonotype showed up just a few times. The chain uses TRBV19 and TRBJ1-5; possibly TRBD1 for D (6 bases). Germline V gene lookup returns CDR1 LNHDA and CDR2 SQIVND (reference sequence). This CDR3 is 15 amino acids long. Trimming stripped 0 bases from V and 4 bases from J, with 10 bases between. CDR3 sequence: CASSIETGSNQPQHF. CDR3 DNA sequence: TGTGCCAGTAGTATAGAGACAGGCTCGAATCAGCCCCAGCATTTT.